This TCR beta chain appears in the sequencing data of a study of T cell changes during pregnancy in multiple sclerosis. CDR3 size: 16 residues. Trimming at V came to 4 bases and at J to 8 bases, leaving 10 bases not matched to a gene. CDR1 and CDR2 from the germline V gene are LNHDA and SQIVND (reference sequence). Profiling relied on immunoSEQ multiplex PCR, and the TCRdb table lists in-frame clones only, not all of them. Of more than 55,000 clones listed, 80% to 95% are singletons. Sequenced here: peripheral blood, sampled in the first trimester of pregnancy. The V and J genes are TRBV19 and TRBJ1-4; TRBD1 matches 10 bases. The source of this sequence is a female donor in good health, enrolled as a control in a pregnancy study. CDR3 amino acids: CASSNSPGTGDEKLFF. For the CDR3, the DNA is TGTGCCAGTAGTAACAGTCCCGGGACAGGGGACGAAAAACTGTTTTTT.